Included here is one TCR beta chain sequence, with context. This sample stems from a study of blood T cell repertoires in COVID-19. Background on the study: There were acute and convalescent COVID-19 samples, and they came from the United States, Italy and Spain. In each case, the material was cDNA or gDNA derived from T cells, B-cell-depleted T cells, or PBMCs.

As handled by the study authors: Nucleated cell number was recorded as an estimate derived from reference gene primer amplification. Libraries were prepared by immunoSEQ multiplex PCR; TCRdb keeps only in-frame clonotypes and omits some of them. V and J calls and clone size are those listed in that table; D and trimming were worked out from the DNA. The profile covers 250,000 to 300,000 clones, with about three quarters appearing a single time and 2.5% to 4% taken by the ten largest. Sequenced: peripheral blood. The TCR sequence derives from a woman older than 75 with acute or convalescent COVID-19.

CDR3 amino acids: CATSRAGRGATDTQYF. The DNA for the CDR3 is TGTGCCACCAGCAGAGCGGGCCGCGGGGCCACAGATACGCAGTATTTT. The chain combines TRBV15 with TRBJ2-3, with a possible D match to TRBD2 (6 bases). The germline gives CDR1 LNHNV, CDR2 YYDKDF (reference sequence). V was cut by 1 base and J by 2 bases, with 13 bases left in between. The CDR3 consists of 16 residues.